This T cell receptor beta chain is from a study of T-cell memory formation after mild COVID-19. Whole-study context: Each donor largely had its own TCR clusters. Points from the study as a whole: Mainly CM and EM harbored the contracting CD4+ clones; mainly EMRA harbored the CD8+ ones. Confirmation was lacking for SARS-CoV-2 specificity of second-wave clones that peaked on day 37.

Germline loops: CDR1 MNHNS, CDR2 SASEGT. Trimming cost V 6 bases and J 0 bases; bases outside gene matches: 4. The length of the CDR3 is 15 residues. Note on this clonotype: The target antigen is unknown.

The TCR alpha and TCR beta cDNA libraries, bearing sample barcodes and UMIs, were generated by 5'RACE using constant-segment primers. TCRdb analysed the 5' RACE reads with MiXCR anew, one entry per CDR3 protein. The sample has about 620,000 distinct CDR3 sequences, more than 15% seen once; the top ten hold around 13%. The rearrangement links TRBV6-1 to TRBJ1-4; 7 bases agree with TRBD1. The sequence was obtained from an adult woman who had mild COVID-19 (a few samples of this study predate the infection). Cell type and time point are not known. The source material was PBMCs or a T cell subset sorted from them (not recorded which). CDR3 sequence (DNA): TGTGCCAGCAGGCCAGACAGGGCAACTAATGAAAAACTGTTTTTT. Translation gives CASRPDRATNEKLFF.